A selection of T cell receptor beta chains follows, all from one sample in a study of cytotoxic CD8 clonotypes in ibrutinib-treated CLL. TCRdb keeps only in-frame clones here, not all; method: immunoSEQ multiplex PCR. The data show 150,000 or so clones, roughly 85% seen once. Sequenced material: PBMCs, taken after 24 months of ibrutinib treatment. Receptor source: a human donor with chronic lymphocytic leukemia. Both conserved end residues are part of each CDR3. The D gene is left open where the match is weak. Clone size is stated in some rows and not others, as once, few, many or a class when expanded.

clone size,J gene,D gene,V gene,CDR3 DNA,CDR3 protein
once,TRBJ1-6,TRBD1,TRBV9,TGTGCCAGCAGCGTAGGGACAGGGGTGGGAGCTTCACCCCTCCACTTT,CASSVGTGVGASPLHF
-,TRBJ1-5,TRBD1,TRBV7-8,TGTGCCAGCAGCGGACAACAGGGGATCCATAGCAATCAGCCCCAGCATTTT,CASSGQQGIHSNQPQHF
-,TRBJ2-7,TRBD1,TRBV27,TGTGCCAGCAGTTCCGAGGGACAGGGAGTCTACGAGCAGTACTTC,CASSSEGQGVYEQYF
-,TRBJ2-7,TRBD1,TRBV5-1,TGCGCCAGCAGCTCGGGACAGGGGCGTTCCTACGAGCAGTACTTC,CASSSGQGRSYEQYF
-,TRBJ2-2,-,TRBV6-5,TGTGCCAGCAGCCTAAAAGCCGGGGAGCTGTTTTTT,CASSLKAGELFF
-,TRBJ2-1,TRBD2,TRBV7-2,TGTGCCAGCAGATTAAATAGCGGGACTAGGGGTGAGCAGTTCTTC,CASRLNSGTRGEQFF
few,TRBJ1-3,TRBD1,TRBV30,TGTGCCTGGAGTACGAACACAGGGGGCAGGTACACCATATATTTT,CAWSTNTGGRYTIYF
-,TRBJ1-6,-,TRBV10-3,TGTGCCATCAGACCGGACAGTTCTAATTCACCCCTCCACTTT,CAIRPDSSNSPLHF
-,TRBJ1-3,TRBD1,TRBV2,TGTGCCAGCCCAGGGGGTATAGCTGGAAACACCATATATTTT,CASPGGIAGNTIYF
-,TRBJ1-2,-,TRBV9,TGTGCCAGCTCAGTTGGAGCAGACTATGGCTACACCTTC,CASSVGADYGYTF
-,TRBJ1-5,-,TRBV7-9,TGTGCCAGCAGCTTAGTCGATCAGCCCCAGCATTTT,CASSLVDQPQHF
-,TRBJ1-6,-,TRBV5-6,TGTGCCAGCAGCTCCTTGCGGACCCATTCCTATAATTCACCCCTCCACTTT,CASSSLRTHSYNSPLHF
once,TRBJ2-7,TRBD1,TRBV19,TGTGCCAGTAGTCCCCGCCGGGACAGGGGTTTTGGAGACTACGAGCAGTACTTC,CASSPRRDRGFGDYEQYF
-,TRBJ2-6,-,TRBV4-1,TGCGCCAGCAGCCAAGGGATGGGCTCTGGGGCCAACGTCCTGACTTTC,CASSQGMGSGANVLTF
once,TRBJ2-1,-,TRBV9,TGTGCCAGCAGCGTAGGCCAGACAACCTACAATGAGCAGTTCTTC,CASSVGQTTYNEQFF
-,TRBJ2-7,-,TRBV7-2,TGTGCCAGCAGCCCGACCAGGGGCCCATACGAGCAGTACTTC,CASSPTRGPYEQYF
-,TRBJ1-2,-,TRBV13,TGTGCCAGCAGCTTAGGCCTCGAGGGCAATTCCTATGGCTACACCTTC,CASSLGLEGNSYGYTF
-,TRBJ1-4,-,TRBV4-2,TGTGCCAGCAGCCCCCCACGGGCTGGGAACAGGCATGAAAAACTGTTTTTT,CASSPPRAGNRHEKLFF
once,TRBJ1-4,-,TRBV6-1,TGTGCCAGCAAGTTAGGAGGGGCCCGCGAAAAACTGTTTTTT,CASKLGGAREKLFF
once,TRBJ1-1,-,TRBV11-2,TGTGCCAGCAGCTTAGATTTGGGCCGAATCTATTCTTTCTTT,CASSLDLGRIYSFF
-,TRBJ2-5,TRBD1,TRBV7-9,TGTGCCAGCAGGACAGGGGGGTCGGTAGCGGGAGAGACCCAGTACTTC,CASRTGGSVAGETQYF
-,TRBJ1-3,-,TRBV18,TGTGCCAGCTCACCGCAGGGTGCTGGAAACACCATATATTTT,CASSPQGAGNTIYF
once,TRBJ2-7,TRBD2,TRBV28,TGTGCCAGCCTCGGTAGCGGGAGAACCACCTACGAGCAGTACTTC,CASLGSGRTTYEQYF
-,TRBJ2-1,TRBD2,TRBV7-9,TGTGCCAGCAGCTTAGCCAGGGGACTAGCGGGGAGTGATGAGCAGTTCTTC,CASSLARGLAGSDEQFF
-,TRBJ1-4,TRBD1,TRBV7-9,TGTGCCAGCAGCCCAGGACAGGGGGCGCGATGGGCAACTAATGAAAAACTGTTTTTT,CASSPGQGARWATNEKLFF
once,TRBJ2-1,TRBD1,TRBV2,TGTGCCAGCAGCTTTGACAGGGCGAGGAACAATGAGCAGTTCTTC,CASSFDRARNNEQFF
-,TRBJ1-1,TRBD1,TRBV9,TGTGCCAGCAGCCCCAGACAGGGGAACACTGAAGCTTTCTTT,CASSPRQGNTEAFF
once,TRBJ2-6,-,TRBV10-3,TGTGCCACCGAGGGGAGTGCCAACGTCCTGACTTTC,CATEGSANVLTF
-,TRBJ1-2,-,TRBV19,TGTGCCAGTAGTATCGGCGCCAGTGGCTACACCTTC,CASSIGASGYTF
-,TRBJ1-5,-,TRBV15,TGTGCCACCAGCAGAGAAAAGTATAGCAATCAGCCCCAGCATTTT,CATSREKYSNQPQHF
-,TRBJ2-1,TRBD2,TRBV6-6,TGTGCCAGCAGTGCGACACTAGCGGGCCCGAATGAGCAGTTCTTC,CASSATLAGPNEQFF
-,TRBJ1-1,-,TRBV28,TGTGCCAGCAGTTCCTTTGACCGTGAAGCTTTCTTT,CASSSFDREAFF
-,TRBJ2-7,-,TRBV5-4,TGTGCCAGCAGCTGGGACCACCGGGGGCAGTACTTC,CASSWDHRGQYF
-,TRBJ2-4,TRBD1,TRBV28,TGTGCCAGCAGCCCTACAGGGGTCAAAAACATTCAGTACTTC,CASSPTGVKNIQYF
-,TRBJ2-1,TRBD2,TRBV7-3,TGTGCCAGCAGCTCAACAGGACTAGCGGGAGGTGGTAATGAGCAGTTCTTC,CASSSTGLAGGGNEQFF
-,TRBJ1-5,TRBD1,TRBV27,TGTGCCAGCAGTTCCACCGGGACAGGGTCAATGGGGGGCCAGCCCCAGCATTTT,CASSSTGTGSMGGQPQHF
-,TRBJ1-2,-,TRBV30,TGTGCCTGGAGTGTAGAGGTACCCTATGGCTACACCTTC,CAWSVEVPYGYTF
-,TRBJ1-1,-,TRBV7-9,TGTGCCAGCAGCTTAACCGGGCGGAACACTGAAGCTTTCTTT,CASSLTGRNTEAFF
-,TRBJ1-2,TRBD1,TRBV27,TGTGCCAGCAGACCTCAAGCAGGGGGCGCTGGCTATGGCTACACCTTC,CASRPQAGGAGYGYTF
-,TRBJ2-7,TRBD2,TRBV6-6,TGTGCCAGCAGAACCCCGGGACTAGTTAACGGCGAGCAGTACTTC,CASRTPGLVNGEQYF
-,TRBJ1-6,-,TRBV5-6,TGTGCCAGCAGCTCACCCGCCCGGGACCGCAAGAATTCACCCCTCCACTTT,CASSSPARDRKNSPLHF
once,TRBJ1-3,-,TRBV28,TGTGCCAGCAGATCCCGTTCGGACGGGCCCGGTTTT,CASRSRSDGPGF
-,TRBJ2-6,-,TRBV13,TGTGCCAGCAGCTCTCCGAGGTCGGGGCAAGGGGCCAACGTCCTGACTTTC,CASSSPRSGQGANVLTF
-,TRBJ2-5,-,TRBV7-8,TGTGCCAGCAGCAGGGGACTCCAGTACCAAGAGACCCAGTACTTC,CASSRGLQYQETQYF
-,TRBJ1-1,-,TRBV6-5,TGTGCCAGCAGTGAAAGACAGTTGAACACTGAAGCTTTCTTT,CASSERQLNTEAFF